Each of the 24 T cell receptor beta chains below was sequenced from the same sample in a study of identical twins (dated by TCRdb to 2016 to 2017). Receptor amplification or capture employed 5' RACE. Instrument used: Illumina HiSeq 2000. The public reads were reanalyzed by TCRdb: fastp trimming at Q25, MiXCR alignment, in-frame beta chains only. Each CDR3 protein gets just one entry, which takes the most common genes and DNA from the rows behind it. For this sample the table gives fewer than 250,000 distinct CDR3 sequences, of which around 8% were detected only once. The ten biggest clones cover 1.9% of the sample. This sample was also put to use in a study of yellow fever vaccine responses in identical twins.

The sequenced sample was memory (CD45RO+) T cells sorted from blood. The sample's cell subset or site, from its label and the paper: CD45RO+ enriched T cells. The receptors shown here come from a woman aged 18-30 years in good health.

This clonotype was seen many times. The CDR3 coding sequence is TGTGCCAGCAGCAAGGGCGAAGAAGCAGATACGCAGTATTTT. Protein: CASSKGEEADTQYF. The V and J genes are TRBV7-9 and TRBJ2-3; D ambiguous. The V gene lost 5 bases and the J gene lost 4 bases, with 13 bases spanning the gap. Germline CDR1 is SEHNR and CDR2 is FQNEAQ (reference sequence). The CDR3 is 14 amino acids.

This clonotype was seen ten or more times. This chain's CDR3 is CASSLGTTVVYNEQFF. CDR3 DNA: TGTGCCAGCAGTTTAGGGACTACCGTAGTCTACAATGAGCAGTTCTTC. The chain has TRBV28 and TRBJ2-1, with 7 bases fitting TRBD2. Trimming took 2 bases from V and 3 from J; bases not matched to a gene: 7. Germline V CDR1 and CDR2: MDHEN, SYDVKM. The CDR3 is 16 amino acids.

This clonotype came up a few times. The CDR3 nucleotides are TGTGCCAGCAGTTTAGCGACAGGGATGAGTGGCTACACCTTC. Its protein is CASSLATGMSGYTF. The chain links TRBV12-3 or TRBV12-4 to TRBJ1-2; 7 positions agree with TRBD1. The trim removed 0 bases at V and 7 bases at J, leaving 5 bases unmatched. The CDR3 has 14 residues.

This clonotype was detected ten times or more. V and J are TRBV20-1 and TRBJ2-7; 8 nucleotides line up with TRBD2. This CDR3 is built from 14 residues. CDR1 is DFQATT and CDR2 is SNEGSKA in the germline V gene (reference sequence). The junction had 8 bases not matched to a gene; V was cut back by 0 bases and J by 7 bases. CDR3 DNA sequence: TGCAGTGCTAGAGATCCGGGAGGGTTATTTGAGCAGTACTTC. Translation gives CSARDPGGLFEQYF.

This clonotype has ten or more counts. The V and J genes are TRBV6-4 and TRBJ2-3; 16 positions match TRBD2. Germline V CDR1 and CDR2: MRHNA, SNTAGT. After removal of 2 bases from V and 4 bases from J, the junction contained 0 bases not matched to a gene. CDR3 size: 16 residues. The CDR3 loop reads CASSDGTSGGADTQYF. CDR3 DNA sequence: TGTGCCAGCAGTGACGGGACTAGCGGGGGGGCAGATACGCAGTATTTT.

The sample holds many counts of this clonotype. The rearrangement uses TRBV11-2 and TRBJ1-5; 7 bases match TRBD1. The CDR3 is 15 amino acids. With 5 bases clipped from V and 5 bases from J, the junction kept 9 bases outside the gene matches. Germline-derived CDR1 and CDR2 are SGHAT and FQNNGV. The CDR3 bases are TGTGCCAGCAGCCCTGGGACAGACCAGGATCAGCCCCAGCATTTT. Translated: CASSPGTDQDQPQHF.

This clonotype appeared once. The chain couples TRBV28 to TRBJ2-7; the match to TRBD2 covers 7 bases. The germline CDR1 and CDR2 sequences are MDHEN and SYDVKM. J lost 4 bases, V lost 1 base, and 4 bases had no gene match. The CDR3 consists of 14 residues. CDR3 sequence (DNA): TGTGCCAGCAGTTTATTCGGGGGGAGATACGAGCAGTACTTC. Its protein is CASSLFGGRYEQYF.

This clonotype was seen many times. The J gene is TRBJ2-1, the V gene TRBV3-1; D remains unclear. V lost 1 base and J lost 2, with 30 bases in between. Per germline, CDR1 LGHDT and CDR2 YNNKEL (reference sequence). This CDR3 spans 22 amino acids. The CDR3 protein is CASSQGIIWVIPFPLAYNEQFF. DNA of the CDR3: TGTGCCAGCAGCCAAGGAATTATCTGGGTAATCCCCTTCCCCCTCGCCTACAATGAGCAGTTCTTC.

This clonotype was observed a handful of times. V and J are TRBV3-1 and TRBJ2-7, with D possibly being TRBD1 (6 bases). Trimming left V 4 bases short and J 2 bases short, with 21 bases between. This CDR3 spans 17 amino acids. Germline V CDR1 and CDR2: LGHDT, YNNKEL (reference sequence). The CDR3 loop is CASSPRGGAGDPYEQYF. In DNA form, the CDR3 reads TGTGCCAGCAGCCCAAGAGGTGGGGCAGGGGATCCCTACGAGCAGTACTTC.

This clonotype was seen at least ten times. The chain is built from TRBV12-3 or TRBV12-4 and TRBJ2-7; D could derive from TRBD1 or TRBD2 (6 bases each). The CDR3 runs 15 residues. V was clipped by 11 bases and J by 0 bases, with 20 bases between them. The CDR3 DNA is TGTGCCCACAAAGTCGAGGGGGGCAGCTCCTACGAGCAGTACTTC. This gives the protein CAHKVEGGSSYEQYF.

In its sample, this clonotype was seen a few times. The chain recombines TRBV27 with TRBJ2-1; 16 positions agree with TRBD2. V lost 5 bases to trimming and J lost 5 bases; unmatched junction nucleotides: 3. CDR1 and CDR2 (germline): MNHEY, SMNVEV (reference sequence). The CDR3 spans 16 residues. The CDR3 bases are TGTGCCAGCAGTATGGGACTAGCGGGAGGGGACAATGAGCAGTTCTTC. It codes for CASSMGLAGGDNEQFF.

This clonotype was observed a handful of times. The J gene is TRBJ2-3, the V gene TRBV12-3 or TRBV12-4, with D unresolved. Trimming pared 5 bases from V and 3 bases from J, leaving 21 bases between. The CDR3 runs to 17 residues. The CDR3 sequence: CASSTWTKPNPTDTQYF. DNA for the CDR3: TGTGCCAGCAGTACCTGGACGAAGCCCAATCCGACAGATACGCAGTATTTT.

Here the CDR3 reads CARGPDGGSRTGELFF. The CDR3 nucleotides are TGTGCCAGGGGCCCTGATGGTGGGAGCCGTACCGGGGAGCTGTTTTTT. The chain is built from TRBV5-3 and TRBJ2-2, with TRBD2 as a possible D gene (5 bases). TRBV5-3 belongs to the ORF category, with a function that is uncertain. Trimming removed 8 bases at V and 5 bases at J, with 22 bases between. The CDR3 covers 16 residues.

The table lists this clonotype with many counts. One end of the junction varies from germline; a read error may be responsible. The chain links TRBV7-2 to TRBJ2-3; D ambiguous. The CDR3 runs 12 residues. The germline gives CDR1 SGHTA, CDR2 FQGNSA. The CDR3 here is CASSLDADTQYF. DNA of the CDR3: TGCGCCAGCAGCTTGGATGCAGATACGCAGTATTTT.

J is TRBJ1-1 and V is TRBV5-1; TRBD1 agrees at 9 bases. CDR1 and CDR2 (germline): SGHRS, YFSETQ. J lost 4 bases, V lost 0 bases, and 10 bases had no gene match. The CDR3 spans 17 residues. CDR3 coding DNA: TGCGCCAGCAGCTTGGCCGAAACAGGGGGCCACGGCACTGAAGCTTTCTTT. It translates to CASSLAETGGHGTEAFF.

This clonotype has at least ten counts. Written as DNA, the CDR3 is TGTGCCAGCAGTTTAGGACAGGGAGCGGCAGATACGCAGTATTTT. As protein: CASSLGQGAADTQYF. This rearrangement joins TRBV28 to TRBJ2-3; 8 bases are shared with TRBD1. The CDR3 runs to 15 residues. Trimming cost V 2 bases and J 4 bases; bases outside gene matches: 5. The germline V gene has CDR1 MDHEN and CDR2 SYDVKM.

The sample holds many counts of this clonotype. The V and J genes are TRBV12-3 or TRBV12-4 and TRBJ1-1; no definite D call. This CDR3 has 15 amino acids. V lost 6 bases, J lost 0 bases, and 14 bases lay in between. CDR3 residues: CASSLRREMNTEAFF. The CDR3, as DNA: TGTGCCAGCAGCCTTCGGAGGGAGATGAACACTGAAGCTTTCTTT.

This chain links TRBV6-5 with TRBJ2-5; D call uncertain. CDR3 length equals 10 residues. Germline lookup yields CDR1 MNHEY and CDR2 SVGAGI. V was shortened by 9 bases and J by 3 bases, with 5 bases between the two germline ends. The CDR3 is CASKKETQYF. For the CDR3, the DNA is TGTGCCAGTAAAAAAGAGACCCAGTACTTC.

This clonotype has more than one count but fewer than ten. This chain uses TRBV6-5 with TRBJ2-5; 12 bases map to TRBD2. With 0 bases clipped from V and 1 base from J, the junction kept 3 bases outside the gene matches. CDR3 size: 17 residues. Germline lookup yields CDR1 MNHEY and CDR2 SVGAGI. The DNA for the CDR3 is TGTGCCAGCAGTTACTCGATGACTAGCGGGGGCCAAGAGACCCAGTACTTC. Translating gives CASSYSMTSGGQETQYF.

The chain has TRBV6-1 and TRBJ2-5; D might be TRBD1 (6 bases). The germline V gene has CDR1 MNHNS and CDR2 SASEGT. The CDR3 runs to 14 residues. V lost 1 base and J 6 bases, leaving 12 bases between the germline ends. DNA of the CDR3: TGTGCCAGCAGTGAAGGGGGACATATGAAGACCCAGTACTTC. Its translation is CASSEGGHMKTQYF.

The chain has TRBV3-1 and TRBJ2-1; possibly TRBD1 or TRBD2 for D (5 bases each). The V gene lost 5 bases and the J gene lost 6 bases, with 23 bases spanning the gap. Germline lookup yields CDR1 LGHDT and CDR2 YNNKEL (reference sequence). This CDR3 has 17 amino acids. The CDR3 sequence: CASSKDAVRGAVNEQFF. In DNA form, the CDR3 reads TGTGCCAGCAGCAAGGATGCGGTAAGGGGAGCTGTCAATGAGCAGTTCTTC.

The CDR3 spells CASSQEDSPLHF. CDR3 bases: TGTGCCAGCAGCCAGGAAGATTCACCCCTCCACTTT. The chain employs TRBV4-2 and TRBJ1-6; unclear D gene. Trimming removed 3 bases at V and 8 bases at J, with 5 bases between. Looked up from germline, CDR1 is LGHNA and CDR2 is YNFKEQ. The CDR3 runs 12 residues.

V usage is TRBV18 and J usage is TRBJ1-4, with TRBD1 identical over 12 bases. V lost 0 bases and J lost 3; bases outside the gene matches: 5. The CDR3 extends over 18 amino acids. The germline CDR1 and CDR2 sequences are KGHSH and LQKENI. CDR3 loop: CASSPPGTGGLANEKLFF. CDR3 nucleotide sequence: TGTGCCAGCTCACCACCAGGGACAGGGGGCTTGGCTAATGAAAAACTGTTTTTT.

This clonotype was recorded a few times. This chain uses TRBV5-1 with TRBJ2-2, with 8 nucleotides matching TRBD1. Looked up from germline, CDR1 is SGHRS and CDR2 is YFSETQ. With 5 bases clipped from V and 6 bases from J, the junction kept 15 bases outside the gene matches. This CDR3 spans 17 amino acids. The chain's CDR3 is CASRGDRGEKKAGELFF. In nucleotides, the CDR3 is TGCGCCAGCAGGGGCGACAGGGGCGAAAAGAAGGCCGGGGAGCTGTTTTTT.